These 14 T cell receptor beta chains came from one sample sequenced in a study of blood T cell repertoires in COVID-19. The table came from immunoSEQ multiplex PCR; TCRdb's copy has only in-frame clones and leaves some out. Among 110,000 to 150,000 clones listed, 85% to 90% were seen once. The sample comprised peripheral blood. The receptors derive from a woman aged 55-69 years with active COVID-19.

The rearrangement links TRBV2 to TRBJ1-2; D is possibly TRBD1 (6 bases). Germline V gene sequence: CDR1 SNHLY, CDR2 FYNNEI. The CDR3 is made up of 12 amino acids. V lost 10 bases, J lost 13 bases, and 22 bases lay in between. The CDR3 here is CATLLGRGQATF. As DNA, the CDR3 is TGTGCCACCTTGCTAGGCAGGGGTCAAGCCACCTTC.

V gene TRBV7-2 combines with J gene TRBJ2-7; D possibly corresponds to TRBD2 (5 bases). Germline lookup yields CDR1 SGHTA and CDR2 FQGNSA. CDR3 length: 14 residues. Trimming took 0 bases from V and 3 from J, leaving 9 bases between them. CDR3: CASSLANRGYEQYF. The CDR3 coding sequence is TGTGCCAGCAGCTTAGCGAATCGGGGCTACGAGCAGTACTTC.

The rearrangement joins TRBV4-3 to TRBJ1-6; weak D call: TRBD1 (5 bases). The V end lost 0 bases, the J end lost 10 bases, and 16 bases lay between the germline ends. The CDR3 extends over 16 amino acids. Germline-derived CDR1 and CDR2 are LGHNA and YSLEER. CDR3 in amino acids: CASSQELRQGGSPLHF. CDR3 nucleotide sequence: TGCGCCAGCAGCCAAGAGCTGAGGCAGGGAGGATCACCCCTCCACTTT.

The chain has TRBV25-1 and TRBJ1-1; a weak D match, TRBD1 (6 bases). The CDR3 contains 12 residues. Trimming took 7 bases from V and 2 from J, leaving 8 bases between them. CDR1 and CDR2 (germline): MGHDK, SYGVNS. The CDR3: CASKDSNTEAFF. The CDR3 DNA reads as TGTGCCAGCAAGGACAGCAACACTGAAGCTTTCTTT.

The V call is TRBV10-3, the J call TRBJ2-7, with 7 bases lining up with TRBD2. This CDR3 spans 14 amino acids. Germline V gene lookup returns CDR1 ENHRY and CDR2 SYGVKD. Losses at the gene ends were 6 bases for V and 2 bases for J; bases not matched to a gene: 7. The CDR3 region is CAIRLEAGAYEQYF. CDR3 DNA: TGTGCCATCAGACTCGAGGCGGGAGCCTACGAGCAGTACTTC.

The chain combines TRBV28 with TRBJ2-5; 11 bases agree with TRBD2. Germline V CDR1 and CDR2: MDHEN, SYDVKM. V was pared by 6 bases and J by 5 bases, with 8 bases of the junction left unmatched. The CDR3 sequence is 15 residues long. As DNA, the CDR3 is TGTGCCAGCAGGGGCACTAGCGGGAGACGGGAGACCCAGTACTTC. This gives the protein CASRGTSGRRETQYF.

This chain connects TRBV12-3 or TRBV12-4 to TRBJ2-1; 7 bases agree with TRBD2. The CDR3 spans 13 residues. The V gene end was trimmed by 6 bases and the J gene end by 6 bases; junction bases not matched to a gene: 5. Here the CDR3 reads CASRSLAGNEQFF. The CDR3 DNA reads TGTGCCAGCAGATCCTTAGCGGGCAATGAGCAGTTCTTC.

The chain combines TRBV30 with TRBJ1-2; weak D call: TRBD1 (5 bases). Germline V gene data show CDR1 as GTSNPN and CDR2 as SVGIG (reference sequence). V lost 1 base and J 2 bases, leaving 17 bases between the germline ends. The CDR3 is 16 amino acids. This chain's CDR3 is CAWSGHPGLINYGYTF. In DNA form, the CDR3 reads TGTGCCTGGAGTGGACATCCAGGGTTGATCAACTATGGCTACACCTTC.

The chain employs TRBV12-3 or TRBV12-4 and TRBJ2-7; the D is unclear. CDR3 size: 13 residues. V gave up 3 bases and J gave up 2 bases, with 8 bases separating them. CDR3 region: CASSFGLAYEQYF. The CDR3 DNA is TGTGCCAGCAGTTTTGGGCTCGCCTACGAGCAGTACTTC.

The CDR3 DNA sequence: TGCGCCAGCAGCCCCGAGAGGGTCGATGAGCAGTTCTTC. Protein: CASSPERVDEQFF. V gene TRBV5-1 combines with J gene TRBJ2-1; TRBD2 is a possible D gene (5 bases). The CDR3 runs to 13 residues. Deletions cut 4 bases from V and 8 bases from J, with 13 bases between. CDR1 SGHRS and CDR2 YFSETQ come from the germline V gene.

This clone was detected only a few times. The V call is TRBV11-3, the J call TRBJ1-3; D is uncertain. Germline CDR1 SGHNT, CDR2 YENEEA. Deletions cut 0 bases from V and 0 bases from J, with 6 bases between. CDR3 length: 15 residues. The CDR3 sequence: CASSLDGNSGNTIYF. The CDR3 region has the DNA TGTGCCAGCAGCTTAGACGGGAACTCTGGAAACACCATATATTTT.

This rearrangement joins TRBV7-2 to TRBJ2-7; 7 bases align to TRBD1. The CDR3 totals 13 residues. V dropped 1 base and J dropped 10; count of bases not matched to a gene: 7. Germline lookup yields CDR1 SGHTA and CDR2 FQGNSA. The DNA of the CDR3 is TGTGCCAGCAGCTTAGATACGACAGGGTATCAGTACTTC. Translation: CASSLDTTGYQYF.

The chain carries TRBV12-3 or TRBV12-4 and TRBJ2-7, with 7 bases matching TRBD2. The CDR3 length is 13 residues. The V segment lost 8 bases and the J segment 3 bases; nucleotides outside the gene matches: 7. The CDR3: CASRAGAIYEQYF. Here the CDR3 DNA reads TGTGCCAGCCGCGCGGGAGCCATCTACGAGCAGTACTTC.

This sequence joins TRBV5-5 and TRBJ1-6; 7 bases line up with TRBD1. V lost 2 bases and J lost 9; bases outside the gene matches: 2. The CDR3 is 13 residues long. CDR1 is SGHKS, CDR2 YYEKEE, per germline (reference sequence). The CDR3 protein is CASSFSGGSPLHF. DNA for the CDR3: TGTGCCAGCAGCTTTTCAGGGGGTTCACCCCTCCACTTT.